This is a list of T cell receptor beta chains from one sample in a study of T cell repertoires in cytomegalovirus infection. TCRdb independently ran MiXCR on the reads; one entry per CDR3 protein. Of some 940,000 distinct CDR3 sequences in the sample, about 33% were seen once. These receptors have no known antigen. Source: cultured CD8+ T cells from PBMCs, taken from culture after CMV antigen stimulation. These receptors were obtained from a human donor in good health (CMV status not recorded). Some clones in this sample may be carry-over from other donors' samples. The CDR3 runs from the conserved cysteine through the conserved F or W. Each record gives: clone size, J gene, D gene, CDR3 length, V gene, CDR3 DNA, CDR3 protein. D genes are given only for firm matches. Only part of the rows carry a size: once, few, many, or a class if the clone is expanded.

clone size: few
J gene: TRBJ1-5
D gene: .
CDR3 length: 15
V gene: TRBV2
CDR3 DNA: TGTGCCAGCAGTGAAGCGGGATTTGGCAATCAGCCCCAGCATTTT
CDR3 protein: CASSEAGFGNQPQHF

clone size: few
J gene: TRBJ1-1
D gene: .
CDR3 length: 16
V gene: TRBV7-9
CDR3 DNA: TGTGCCAGCAGCTCACAGGACCGAGGACCGAACACTGAAGCTTTCTTT
CDR3 protein: CASSSQDRGPNTEAFF

clone size: .
J gene: TRBJ1-2
D gene: .
CDR3 length: 13
V gene: TRBV28
CDR3 DNA: TGTGCCAGCAGTTTCTTTGGGGACTATGGCTACACCTTC
CDR3 protein: CASSFFGDYGYTF

clone size: .
J gene: TRBJ1-1
D gene: .
CDR3 length: 12
V gene: TRBV7-9
CDR3 DNA: TGTGCCAGCGGGGTCATAGACGCTGAAGCTTTCTTT
CDR3 protein: CASGVIDAEAFF

clone size: .
J gene: TRBJ2-6
D gene: TRBD1
CDR3 length: 15
V gene: TRBV9
CDR3 DNA: TGTGCCAGCAGCGCAGGGGGCACTGGGGCCAACGTCCTGACTTTC
CDR3 protein: CASSAGGTGANVLTF

clone size: few
J gene: TRBJ2-5
D gene: .
CDR3 length: 15
V gene: TRBV7-9
CDR3 DNA: TGTGCCAGCAGCTTGGAGGGGGCCATCCAAGAGACCCAGTACTTC
CDR3 protein: CASSLEGAIQETQYF

clone size: .
J gene: TRBJ1-1
D gene: .
CDR3 length: 12
V gene: TRBV19
CDR3 DNA: TGTGCCAACTCCAGGGGCTACACTGAAGCTTTCTTT
CDR3 protein: CANSRGYTEAFF

clone size: few
J gene: TRBJ2-7
D gene: .
CDR3 length: 14
V gene: TRBV5-1
CDR3 DNA: TGCGCCAGCAGCTTCCCTGACCAGCCCTACGAGCAGTACTTC
CDR3 protein: CASSFPDQPYEQYF

clone size: few
J gene: TRBJ1-1
D gene: .
CDR3 length: 13
V gene: TRBV19
CDR3 DNA: TGTGCCACCCTTGACCCATTTAACACTGAAGCTTTCTTT
CDR3 protein: CATLDPFNTEAFF

clone size: .
J gene: TRBJ2-2
D gene: .
CDR3 length: 14
V gene: TRBV4-3
CDR3 DNA: TGCGCCAGCAGCCAAGATCGAGATTCTGGGGAGCTGTTTTTT
CDR3 protein: CASSQDRDSGELFF

clone size: few
J gene: TRBJ2-7
D gene: .
CDR3 length: 14
V gene: TRBV12-3/TRBV12-4
CDR3 DNA: TGTGCCAGCAGTTTTAGTTCTCGAGGGTACGAGCAGTACTTC
CDR3 protein: CASSFSSRGYEQYF

clone size: few
J gene: TRBJ2-1
D gene: TRBD1
CDR3 length: 15
V gene: TRBV27
CDR3 DNA: TGTGCCAGCAATGCCGGGACAGGGCTCTACAATGAGCAGTTCTTC
CDR3 protein: CASNAGTGLYNEQFF

clone size: .
J gene: TRBJ1-1
D gene: .
CDR3 length: 14
V gene: TRBV10-2
CDR3 DNA: TGCGCCAGCAGTGAGTCCAGGAAGAACACTGAAGCTTTCTTT
CDR3 protein: CASSESRKNTEAFF

clone size: .
J gene: TRBJ1-2
D gene: .
CDR3 length: 13
V gene: TRBV20-1
CDR3 DNA: TGCAGTGCTAGGACAAATTCGATCTCGGGCTACACCTTC
CDR3 protein: CSARTNSISGYTF

clone size: .
J gene: TRBJ2-3
D gene: .
CDR3 length: 12
V gene: TRBV6-6
CDR3 DNA: TGTGCCAGCAGCTCCCAGCCGGATACGCAGTATTTT
CDR3 protein: CASSSQPDTQYF

clone size: .
J gene: TRBJ1-1
D gene: .
CDR3 length: 13
V gene: TRBV4-1
CDR3 DNA: TGCGCCAGCAGCCAAGCAGGGGCCACTGAAGCTTTCTTT
CDR3 protein: CASSQAGATEAFF

clone size: many
J gene: TRBJ2-5
D gene: TRBD2
CDR3 length: 17
V gene: TRBV7-8
CDR3 DNA: TGTGCCAGCAGCTTAGCGCTAGCGGGGGACCTCCAAGAGACCCAGTACTTC
CDR3 protein: CASSLALAGDLQETQYF

clone size: .
J gene: TRBJ1-5
D gene: .
CDR3 length: 14
V gene: TRBV4-1
CDR3 DNA: TGCGCCAGCAGCCAGGGACCACTCAATCAGCCCCAGCATTTT
CDR3 protein: CASSQGPLNQPQHF

clone size: .
J gene: TRBJ2-1
D gene: TRBD1
CDR3 length: 16
V gene: TRBV7-2
CDR3 DNA: TGTGCCAGCAGCCCCAGGGACAGGGGTCTCTACAATGAGCAGTTCTTC
CDR3 protein: CASSPRDRGLYNEQFF

clone size: few
J gene: TRBJ2-1
D gene: TRBD1
CDR3 length: 15
V gene: TRBV7-6
CDR3 DNA: TGTGCCAGCAGCTTAGTCGGACAGGGGATCGATGAGCAGTTCTTC
CDR3 protein: CASSLVGQGIDEQFF

clone size: .
J gene: TRBJ2-3
D gene: .
CDR3 length: 18
V gene: TRBV6-6
CDR3 DNA: TGTGCCAGCAGTTACACTACAGACAGAAAATCAAAGGCAGATACGCAGTATTTT
CDR3 protein: CASSYTTDRKSKADTQYF

clone size: .
J gene: TRBJ1-2
D gene: .
CDR3 length: 11
V gene: TRBV12-3/TRBV12-4
CDR3 DNA: TGTGCCATCGTTCCGTCGGGTGGCTACACCTTC
CDR3 protein: CAIVPSGGYTF

clone size: many
J gene: TRBJ1-3
D gene: .
CDR3 length: 12
V gene: TRBV7-2
CDR3 DNA: TGTGCCAGCAGCTTACAGGGGAACACCATATATTTT
CDR3 protein: CASSLQGNTIYF

clone size: few
J gene: TRBJ2-1
D gene: .
CDR3 length: 13
V gene: TRBV19
CDR3 DNA: TGTGCCAGTAGTATGTTCAGGGGCGATGAGCAGTTCTTC
CDR3 protein: CASSMFRGDEQFF

clone size: many
J gene: TRBJ2-1
D gene: TRBD1
CDR3 length: 14
V gene: TRBV7-6
CDR3 DNA: TGTGCCAGCAGCACCCCCGGGACAGGGAATGAGCAGTTCTTC
CDR3 protein: CASSTPGTGNEQFF

clone size: .
J gene: TRBJ1-1
D gene: .
CDR3 length: 12
V gene: TRBV19
CDR3 DNA: TGTGCCAGTAGTATGAGGGTAACTGAAGCTTTCTTT
CDR3 protein: CASSMRVTEAFF

clone size: many
J gene: TRBJ2-2
D gene: .
CDR3 length: 16
V gene: TRBV7-9
CDR3 DNA: TGTGCCAGCAGCTTAGGCCTTTCTCCGAACACCGGGGAGCTGTTTTTT
CDR3 protein: CASSLGLSPNTGELFF

clone size: .
J gene: TRBJ1-1
D gene: TRBD1
CDR3 length: 14
V gene: TRBV9
CDR3 DNA: TGTGCCAGCAGCCCCGGACAGGATAACACTGAAGCTTTCTTT
CDR3 protein: CASSPGQDNTEAFF

clone size: .
J gene: TRBJ1-2
D gene: .
CDR3 length: 14
V gene: TRBV7-9
CDR3 DNA: TGTGCCAGCAGCTTAGCGCGGACAGACTATGGCTACACCTTC
CDR3 protein: CASSLARTDYGYTF